One T cell receptor (beta chain) is described in this entry. The data belong to a study of blood T cell repertoires in COVID-19. Study summary: The analysed material was cDNA or gDNA that came from T cells, B-cell-depleted T cells, or PBMCs.

The CDR3 extends over 17 amino acids. Germline-derived CDR1 and CDR2 are LNHDA and SQIVND (reference sequence). After removal of 7 bases from V and 1 base from J, the junction contained 7 bases not matched to a gene. Repertoires were generated with immunoSEQ multiplex PCR, while TCRdb's copy carries only in-frame clones and drops some. Counted here are about 180,000 clones, around 87% occurring once; the ten biggest clones make up roughly 2.5%. This clonotype was obtained from a man in his forties or fifties with active or convalescent COVID-19. Sequencing was carried out using peripheral blood. The chain combines TRBV19 with TRBJ2-6; 10 nucleotides agree with TRBD1. In DNA, the CDR3 is TGTGCCAGTAAACCGACAGGGGGCGCGTCTGGGGCCAACGTCCTGACTTTC. This gives the protein CASKPTGGASGANVLTF.